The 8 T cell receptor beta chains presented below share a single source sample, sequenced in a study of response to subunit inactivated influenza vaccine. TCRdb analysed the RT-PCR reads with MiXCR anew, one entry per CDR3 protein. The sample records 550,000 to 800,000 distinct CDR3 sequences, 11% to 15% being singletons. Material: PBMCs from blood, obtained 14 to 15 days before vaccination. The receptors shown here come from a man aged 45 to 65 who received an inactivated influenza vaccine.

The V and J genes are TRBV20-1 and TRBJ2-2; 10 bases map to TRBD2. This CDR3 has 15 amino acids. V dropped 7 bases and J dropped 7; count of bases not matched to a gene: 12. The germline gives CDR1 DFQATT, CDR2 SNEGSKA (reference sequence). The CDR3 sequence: CSGRKASGSNGELFF. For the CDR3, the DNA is TGCAGTGGCAGGAAGGCTAGCGGGAGTAACGGGGAGCTGTTTTTT.

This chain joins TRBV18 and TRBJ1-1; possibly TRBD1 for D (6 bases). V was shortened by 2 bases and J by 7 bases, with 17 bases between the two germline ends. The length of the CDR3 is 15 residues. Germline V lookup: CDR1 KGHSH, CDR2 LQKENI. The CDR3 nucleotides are TGTGCCAGCTCACCATCGACTACAGGGCTGGGTGAAGCTTTCTTT. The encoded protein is CASSPSTTGLGEAFF.

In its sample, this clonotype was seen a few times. CDR3 region: CASSLGDSLLNQPQHF. The CDR3 bases are TGCGCCAGCAGCTTGGGGGACAGTCTACTGAATCAGCCCCAGCATTTT. V usage is TRBV5-1 and J usage is TRBJ1-5; 7 bases are shared with TRBD1. Germline CDR1 SGHRS, CDR2 YFSETQ. Trimming took 0 bases from V and 4 from J; bases not matched to a gene: 7. This CDR3 region has 16 residues.

The DNA of the CDR3 is TGCGCCAGCAGCCAAGATGACCTAAGGAACGGGGAGCTGTTTTTT. This codes for CASSQDDLRNGELFF. The chain has TRBV4-3 and TRBJ2-2; D remains ambiguous. The ends were cut back, 0 bases at V and 7 bases at J, with 12 bases in the middle. The CDR3 has 15 residues. CDR1 is LGHNA, CDR2 YSLEER, per germline.

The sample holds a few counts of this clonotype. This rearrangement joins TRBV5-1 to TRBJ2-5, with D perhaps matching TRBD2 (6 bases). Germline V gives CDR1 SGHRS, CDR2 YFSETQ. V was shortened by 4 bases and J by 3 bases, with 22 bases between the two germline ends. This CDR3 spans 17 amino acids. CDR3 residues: CASSRTQRSGLKETQYF. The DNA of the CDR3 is TGCGCCAGCAGCCGAACCCAACGTAGCGGATTAAAAGAGACCCAGTACTTC.

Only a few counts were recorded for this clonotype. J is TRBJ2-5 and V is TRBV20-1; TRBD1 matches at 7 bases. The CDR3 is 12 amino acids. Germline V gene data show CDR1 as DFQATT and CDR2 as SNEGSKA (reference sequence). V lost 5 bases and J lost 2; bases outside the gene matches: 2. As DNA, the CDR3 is TGCAGTGCTCCGGGACAGCAAGAGACCCAGTACTTC. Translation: CSAPGQQETQYF.

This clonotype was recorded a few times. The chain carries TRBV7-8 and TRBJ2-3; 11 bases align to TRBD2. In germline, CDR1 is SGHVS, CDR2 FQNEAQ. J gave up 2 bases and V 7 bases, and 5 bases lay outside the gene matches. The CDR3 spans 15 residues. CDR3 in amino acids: CASNLLAGATDTQYF. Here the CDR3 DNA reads TGTGCCAGCAACCTACTAGCGGGGGCCACAGATACGCAGTATTTT.

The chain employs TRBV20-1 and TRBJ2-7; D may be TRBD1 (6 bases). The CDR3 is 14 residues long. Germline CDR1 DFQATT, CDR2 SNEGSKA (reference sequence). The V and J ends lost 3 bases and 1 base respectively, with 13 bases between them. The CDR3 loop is CSAREHTGSYEQYF. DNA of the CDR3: TGCAGTGCTAGGGAGCACACAGGGTCCTACGAGCAGTACTTC.